The clone carrying this T cell receptor (beta chain) was picked up one time. Its antigen remains unknown. Some clones are missing from TCRdb's copy, which holds only in-frame ones; the method was immunoSEQ multiplex PCR. The table lists tens of thousands of clones, 70% to 85% of them singletons. Germline trimming cut 0 bases from V and 3 bases from J; bases unmatched to any gene: 6. The length of the CDR3 is 17 residues. Germline loops: CDR1 LNHDA, CDR2 SQIVND (reference sequence). This entry is derived from a study of OX40 agonist ivuxolimab in advanced cancers. Study overall: A history of anti-PD-1, anti-PD-L1 or anti-CTLA-4 therapy was acceptable, and around 36% had some.

Regarding the study as a whole: Circulating CD4+ and CD8+ T cells showed clonal expansion by week 6 at 0.1 to 3.0 mg/kg. Average numbers of expanded clones were greater in CD8+ T cells than in CD4+.

This TCR derives from an adult with an advanced solid tumor such as melanoma, head and neck, liver or kidney cancer. The chain has TRBV19 and TRBJ2-1, with 9 bases lining up with TRBD2. Sequencing was performed on CD4+ or CD8+ T cells sorted from blood, taken in a trial of the OX40 agonist ivuxolimab. CDR3 residues: CASSIDPAGGGYNEQFF. Written as DNA, the CDR3 is TGTGCCAGTAGTATAGACCCCGCGGGGGGGGGCTACAATGAGCAGTTCTTC.